This T cell receptor (beta chain) is from a study of blood T cells in healthy people across ages. Notes on the study in general: A roughly linear fall in TCR beta diversity per million T cells was seen with increasing age. It was held that diversity estimates obtained from one million T cells represented underestimates.

As to this clonotype: The antigen is unknown.

No fewer than 5 micrograms of total RNA were isolated from every sample. This CDR3 is 12 amino acids long. Germline CDR1 reads MNHNY; CDR2 reads SVGAGI (reference sequence). A sample-barcoded 5' primer and a J-beta primer mix were used in a second PCR of roughly 6 to 11 cycles. TCRdb reprocessed the 5' RACE reads with MiXCR, giving one entry per CDR3 protein. The sample carries about 1,500,000 distinct CDR3 sequences, 28% recorded once. The TCR originated in a woman in her twenties or thirties in good health. Sequencing was done on a sample of blood. The V gene is TRBV6-6, the J gene TRBJ2-7; no clear D. The J call may be wrong; the DNA end is better matched by TRBJ2-1. CDR3 region: CASSQQQMEQFF. CDR3 DNA: TGTGCCAGCAGCCAACAACAGATGGAGCAGTTCTTC.